This T cell receptor beta chain came from a study of T cells in Graves' hyperthyroidism and ophthalmopathy. RNA transcripts were the template for amplifying TCR beta CDR3 regions. When the TCR CDR3 underwent first-round RT-PCR, the HTBI primer set was used. From the multiplex PCR reads, TCRdb called clonotypes with MiXCR, one entry per CDR3 protein. The sample carries about 640,000 distinct CDR3 sequences, less than 25% recorded once. The V end was cut by 5 bases, the J end by 5 bases, with 25 bases between. The CDR3 runs 17 residues. Germline lookup yields CDR1 SEHNR and CDR2 FQNEAQ (reference sequence).

The chain is built from TRBV7-9 and TRBJ2-7; D is perhaps TRBD1 or TRBD2 (5 bases each). The source of this sequence is a man aged 25-45 years with Graves' ophthalmopathy. Sample: blood. The CDR3 here is CASSGTGAWETGNEQYF. Written as DNA, the CDR3 is TGTGCCAGCAGCGGCACTGGGGCCTGGGAGACGGGCAACGAGCAGTACTTC.